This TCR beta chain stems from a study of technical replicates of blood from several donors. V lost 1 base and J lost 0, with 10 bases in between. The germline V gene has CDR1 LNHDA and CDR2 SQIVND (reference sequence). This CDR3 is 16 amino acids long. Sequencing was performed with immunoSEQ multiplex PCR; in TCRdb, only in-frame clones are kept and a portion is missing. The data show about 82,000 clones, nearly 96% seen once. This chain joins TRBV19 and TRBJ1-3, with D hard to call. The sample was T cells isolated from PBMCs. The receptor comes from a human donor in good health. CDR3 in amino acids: CASSIGQFFSGNTIYF. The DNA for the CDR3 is TGTGCCAGTAGTATAGGGCAGTTCTTCTCTGGAAACACCATATATTTT.